A single sample is the source of the 20 T cell receptor beta chains below, sequenced in a study of beta chain features in type 1 diabetes. The study reverse transcribed the entire isolated RNA, so it sequenced expressed TCRB transcripts. The method was immunoSEQ multiplex PCR; TCRdb's version includes in-frame clones alone and lacks a portion of them. The repertoire includes 250,000 or so clones, 25% to 30% of them detected once, and roughly 4% sits in the top ten. Sequences were obtained from central memory CD4+ T cells from blood. The source of these receptors is a man aged 25-40 years in good health.

This clone turned up a few times. The rearrangement links TRBV20-1 to TRBJ2-3; D is undetermined. V dropped 5 bases and J dropped 6 bases, with 6 bases sitting between them. The CDR3 is 10 amino acids. Germline V gene sequence: CDR1 DFQATT, CDR2 SNEGSKA (reference sequence). CDR3 bases: TGCAGTGCTTTGAGGGATACGCAGTATTTT. It yields the protein CSALRDTQYF.

This clone has a handful of counts. At the DNA level, this CDR3 is encoded by other sequences in the same sample as well. The V call is TRBV29-1, the J call TRBJ2-7, with a weak D call TRBD1 (7 bases). Per the germline V gene, CDR1 is SQVTM and CDR2 is ANQGSEA. The CDR3 covers 14 residues. Trimming took 7 bases from V and 0 from J, leaving 16 bases between them. CDR3 sequence: CSGEGQGGSYEQYF. The CDR3 coding sequence is TGCAGCGGTGAGGGGCAGGGGGGCTCCTACGAGCAGTACTTC.

The chain combines TRBV7-2 with TRBJ2-7, with 8 bases identical to TRBD1. J gave up 2 bases and V 5 bases, and 2 bases lay outside the gene matches. The CDR3 is 13 residues long. The germline gives CDR1 SGHTA, CDR2 FQGNSA. CDR3 loop: CASSVGQAYEQYF. For the CDR3, the DNA is TGTGCCAGCAGCGTGGGACAGGCCTACGAGCAGTACTTC.

The chain recombines TRBV4-1 with TRBJ2-5; 9 bases line up with TRBD2. V dropped 1 base and J dropped 3; count of bases not matched to a gene: 6. Germline CDR1 MGHRA, CDR2 YSYEKL. CDR3 length: 16 amino acids. The CDR3 here is CASSQGTAGGKETQYF. The CDR3 DNA reads as TGCGCCAGCAGCCAAGGGACAGCGGGGGGCAAAGAGACCCAGTACTTC.

The chain employs TRBV30 and TRBJ1-1; D is uncertain. The CDR3 length is 13 residues. Germline assignment: CDR1 GTSNPN and CDR2 SVGIG (reference sequence). V lost 2 bases and J lost 3, with 10 bases in between. The CDR3: CAWSPRRDTEAFF. For the CDR3, the DNA is TGTGCCTGGAGTCCCCGAAGGGACACTGAAGCTTTCTTT.

The chain joins TRBV28 to TRBJ1-2; TRBD1 might be the D (5 bases). Germline CDR1 reads MDHEN; CDR2 reads SYDVKM. The CDR3 consists of 14 residues. V lost 4 bases and J 4 bases, leaving 13 bases between the germline ends. The CDR3 sequence: CASSSTRDGYGYTF. CDR3 nucleotide sequence: TGTGCCAGCAGTTCCACCCGGGACGGCTATGGCTACACCTTC.

The V call is TRBV7-6, the J call TRBJ1-4, with TRBD1 matching 7 bases. The CDR3 length is 15 residues. Germline CDR1 is SGHVS and CDR2 is FNYEAQ. With V trimmed by 5 bases and J by 2 bases, 5 bases remained unmatched. CDR3 protein: CASSQGGHTNEKLFF. The DNA of the CDR3 is TGTGCCAGCAGCCAGGGGGGACACACTAATGAAAAACTGTTTTTT.

This rearrangement joins TRBV18 to TRBJ1-2, with D tentatively TRBD1 (5 bases). The CDR3 covers 13 residues. V lost 3 bases and J lost 1, with 6 bases in between. Germline-derived CDR1 and CDR2 are KGHSH and LQKENI. The CDR3 reads CASSPTVNYGYTF. The CDR3 DNA follows: TGTGCCAGCTCACCGACAGTTAACTATGGCTACACCTTC. The full variable domain, completed using reference TRBV18 and TRBJ1-2, is NAGVMQNPRHLVRRRGQEARLRCSPMKGHSHVYWYRQLPEEGLKFMVYLQKENIIDESGMPKERFSAEFPKEGPSILRIQQVVRGDSAAYFCASSPTVNYGYTFGSGTRLTVV.

Only a few counts were recorded for this clone. The V call is TRBV9, the J call TRBJ2-3; D might be TRBD2 (6 bases). This CDR3 spans 14 amino acids. V lost 6 bases to trimming and J lost 1 base, with 12 bases between them. Germline values: CDR1 SGDLS, CDR2 YYNGEE. The CDR3 here is CASTGRLGTDTQYF. The CDR3 DNA is TGTGCCAGCACCGGGAGATTGGGCACAGATACGCAGTATTTT.

This clone was seen many times. The genes are TRBV29-1 and TRBJ2-1; a possible D gene is TRBD2 (5 bases). Looked up from germline, CDR1 is SQVTM and CDR2 is ANQGSEA. CDR3 length: 13 residues. Between the trimmed V and J ends, which lost 4 bases and 0 bases, there was a span of 7 bases. The CDR3 sequence is CSVVLVSYNEQFF. The CDR3 nucleotides read TGCAGCGTTGTACTAGTCTCCTACAATGAGCAGTTCTTC.

This clone was seen only a few times. CDR3 nucleotide sequence: TGTGCCAGCAGTGAACAGGGGACCTACAATGAGCAGTTCTTC. Translated: CASSEQGTYNEQFF. The chain joins TRBV2 to TRBJ2-1; a weak D match, TRBD1 (6 bases). This CDR3 is 14 amino acids long. The germline gives CDR1 SNHLY, CDR2 FYNNEI. V was cut by 2 bases and J by 2 bases, with 7 bases left in between.

The genes are TRBV7-2 and TRBJ1-4; TRBD1 might be the D (5 bases). This CDR3 has 13 amino acids. Germline values: CDR1 SGHTA, CDR2 FQGNSA. Trimming removed 5 bases from V and 11 bases from J, with 15 bases in between. The CDR3 DNA reads as TGTGCCAGCAGCGTGGGACCCGGGGTGAAACTGTTTTTT. Its translation is CASSVGPGVKLFF.

V usage is TRBV4-1 and J usage is TRBJ2-1; TRBD2 aligns across 9 bases. Germline CDR1 reads MGHRA; CDR2 reads YSYEKL. After removal of 2 bases from V and 6 bases from J, the junction contained 5 bases not matched to a gene. The CDR3 runs 15 residues. The CDR3, as DNA: TGCGCCAGCAGCCAAAATAGCGGGAGCGCCAATGAGCAGTTCTTC. It is translated as CASSQNSGSANEQFF.

The chain carries TRBV11-2 and TRBJ2-7; 10 nucleotides align to TRBD2. Trimming removed 5 bases from V and 4 bases from J; junction bases left unmatched: 8. From germline, CDR1 is SGHAT and CDR2 FQNNGV. The CDR3 length is 15 residues. The CDR3 sequence is CASSLGGTSVYEQYF. The CDR3 coding sequence is TGTGCCAGCAGCCTCGGAGGGACTAGCGTGTACGAGCAGTACTTC.

V is TRBV5-6 and J is TRBJ2-3; unclear D gene. The ends were cut back, 1 base at V and 5 bases at J, with 5 bases in the middle. CDR1 SGHDT and CDR2 YYEEEE come from the germline V gene. The CDR3 has 12 residues. The CDR3 here is CASSLSGDTQYF. CDR3 sequence (DNA): TGTGCCAGCAGCTTGTCAGGAGATACGCAGTATTTT. Using reference TRBV5-6 and TRBJ2-3 for the parts outside the CDR3, the full variable domain is DAGVTQSPTHLIKTRGQQVTLRCSPKSGHDTVSWYQQALGQGPQFIFQYYEEEERQRGNFPDRFSGHQFPNYSSELNVNALLLGDSALYLCASSLSGDTQYFGPGTRLTVL.

The chain is built from TRBV28 and TRBJ2-1, with TRBD1 matching over 8 bases. V lost 2 bases to trimming and J lost 5 bases; unmatched junction nucleotides: 2. The CDR3 length is 14 residues. CDR1 MDHEN and CDR2 SYDVKM come from the germline V gene. DNA of the CDR3: TGTGCCAGCAGTTTAAACAGGGGGGACAATGAGCAGTTCTTC. It encodes CASSLNRGDNEQFF.

The chain has TRBV7-2 and TRBJ2-7; TRBD1 agrees at 10 bases. Per germline, CDR1 SGHTA and CDR2 FQGNSA. The junction had 0 bases not matched to a gene; V was cut back by 1 base and J by 6 bases. This CDR3 region has 13 residues. CDR3: CASSLGQGAEQYF. The CDR3 DNA reads as TGTGCCAGCAGCTTAGGACAGGGGGCCGAGCAGTACTTC.

The sample holds a few counts of this clone. This chain connects TRBV5-8 to TRBJ2-2; TRBD1 might be the D (5 bases). Germline loops: CDR1 SGHTS, CDR2 YDEGEE. There are 15 residues in the CDR3. V gave up 4 bases and J gave up 4 bases, with 14 bases separating them. For the CDR3, the DNA is TGTGCCAGCAGCCACACTACTCAGGGCACCGGGGAGCTGTTTTTT. Translated, it gives CASSHTTQGTGELFF.

A few counts support this clone. The genes are TRBV2 and TRBJ2-4; D not certain. V was clipped by 5 bases and J by 0 bases, with 14 bases between them. The CDR3 covers 16 residues. Germline V gene sequence: CDR1 SNHLY, CDR2 FYNNEI. The CDR3 here is CASSRRSSQAKNIQYF. For the CDR3, the DNA is TGTGCCAGCAGTCGAAGGAGCAGCCAAGCCAAAAACATTCAGTACTTC.

This clone was seen a handful of times. The rearrangement uses TRBV5-1 and TRBJ2-7; perhaps TRBD2 as D (5 bases). Germline V gives CDR1 SGHRS, CDR2 YFSETQ. This CDR3 has 17 residues. The V and J ends lost 0 bases and 6 bases respectively, with 22 bases between them. The CDR3 sequence is CASSLAGAAWGDSEQYF. CDR3 sequence (DNA): TGCGCCAGCAGCTTGGCCGGAGCGGCCTGGGGAGATTCCGAGCAGTACTTC. Supplemented by reference TRBV5-1 and TRBJ2-7, the full variable domain reads KAGVTQTPRYLIKTRGQQVTLSCSPISGHRSVSWYQQTPGQGLQFLFEYFSETQRNKGNFPGRFSGRQFSNSRSEMNVSTLELGDSALYLCASSLAGAAWGDSEQYFGPGTRLTVT.